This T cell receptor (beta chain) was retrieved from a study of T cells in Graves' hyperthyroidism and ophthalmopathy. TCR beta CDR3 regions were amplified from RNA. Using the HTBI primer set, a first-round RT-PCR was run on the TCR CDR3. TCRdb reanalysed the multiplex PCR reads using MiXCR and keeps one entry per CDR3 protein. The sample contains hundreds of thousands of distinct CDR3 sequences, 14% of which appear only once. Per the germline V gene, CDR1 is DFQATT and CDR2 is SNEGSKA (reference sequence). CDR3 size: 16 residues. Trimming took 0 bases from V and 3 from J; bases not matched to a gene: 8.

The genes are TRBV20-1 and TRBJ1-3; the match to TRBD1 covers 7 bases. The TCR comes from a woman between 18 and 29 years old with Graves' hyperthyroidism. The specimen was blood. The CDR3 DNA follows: TGCAGTGCTAGAGATCTCACCACAGGGGATGGAAACACCATATATTTT. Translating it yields CSARDLTTGDGNTIYF.